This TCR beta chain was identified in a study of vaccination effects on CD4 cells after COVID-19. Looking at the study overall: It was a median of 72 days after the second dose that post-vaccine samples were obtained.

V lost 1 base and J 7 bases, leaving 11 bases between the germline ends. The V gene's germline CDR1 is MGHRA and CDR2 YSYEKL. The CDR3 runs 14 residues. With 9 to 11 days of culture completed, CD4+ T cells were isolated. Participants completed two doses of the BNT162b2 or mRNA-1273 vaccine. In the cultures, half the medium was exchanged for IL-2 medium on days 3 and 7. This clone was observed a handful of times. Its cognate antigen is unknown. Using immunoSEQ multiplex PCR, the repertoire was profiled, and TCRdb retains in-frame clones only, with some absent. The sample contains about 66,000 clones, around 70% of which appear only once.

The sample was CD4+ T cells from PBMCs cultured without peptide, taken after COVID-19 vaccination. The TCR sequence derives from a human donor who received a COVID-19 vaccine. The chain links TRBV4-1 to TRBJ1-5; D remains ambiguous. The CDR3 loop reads CASSQVSGYQPQHF. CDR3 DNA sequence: TGCGCCAGCAGCCAAGTTTCCGGGTACCAGCCCCAGCATTTT.